This passage covers 20 T cell receptor beta chains from one sample sequenced in a study of CD8 T cells in Susac syndrome. A quantity of roughly 0.5 to 1 ug RNA underwent reverse transcription using random hexamers. MiXCR, run by TCRdb on the immunoSEQ multiplex PCR reads, gives a single entry per CDR3 protein. The sample includes roughly 250,000 distinct CDR3 sequences, 90% to 97% seen only once; the top ten take 0.1%. The sample consisted of CD4+ T cells from PBMCs. These receptors came from a human donor with Susac syndrome.

The rearrangement uses TRBV4-1 and TRBJ2-1, with D tentatively TRBD2 (6 bases). CDR1 and CDR2 from the germline V gene are MGHRA and YSYEKL. This CDR3 contains 14 residues. The V gene lost 5 bases and the J gene lost 2 bases, with 10 bases spanning the gap. The CDR3 loop reads CASSFRTTYNEQFF. For the CDR3, the DNA is TGCGCCAGCAGCTTTCGGACTACCTACAATGAGCAGTTCTTC.

In this sample, this clonotype turned up a few times. The chain uses TRBV29-1 and TRBJ2-6; TRBD2 is a possible D gene (5 bases). V was shortened by 3 bases and J by 2 bases, with 8 bases between the two germline ends. The CDR3 runs 14 residues. Germline-derived CDR1 and CDR2 are SQVTM and ANQGSEA. CDR3 region: CSVDPGAGANVLTF. DNA for the CDR3: TGCAGCGTTGATCCCGGGGCTGGGGCCAACGTCCTGACTTTC.

The genes are TRBV29-1 and TRBJ1-1; D unresolved. Germline assignment: CDR1 SQVTM and CDR2 ANQGSEA. The CDR3 is 13 residues long. The ends were cut back, 7 bases at V and 3 bases at J, with 15 bases in the middle. The CDR3 sequence is CSGLLGSYTEAFF. The DNA for the CDR3 is TGCAGCGGCCTTTTGGGGTCATACACTGAAGCTTTCTTT.

The rearrangement links TRBV11-2 to TRBJ1-5; no clear D gene. The germline V and J ends were trimmed by 1 base and 5 bases, with 6 bases remaining between them. Per germline, CDR1 SGHAT and CDR2 FQNNGV. The CDR3 is made up of 13 amino acids. This CDR3 is CASSLVEDQPQHF. In DNA form, the CDR3 reads TGTGCCAGCAGCTTAGTTGAGGATCAGCCCCAGCATTTT. The complete variable domain, with remaining parts taken from reference TRBV11-2 and TRBJ1-5, reads EAGVAQSPRYKIIEKRQSVAFWCNPISGHATLYWYQQILGQGPKLLIQFQNNGVVDDSQLPKDRFSAERLKGVDSTLKIQPAKLEDSAVYLCASSLVEDQPQHFGDGTRLSIL.

This clonotype appeared once. The chain carries TRBV24-1 and TRBJ2-1; D unresolved. This CDR3 has 11 amino acids. Germline V gives CDR1 KGHDR, CDR2 SFDVKD. With 9 bases removed from V and 5 bases from J, the gap between germline ends came to 7 bases. The chain's CDR3 is CATAQHNEQFF. The CDR3, as DNA: TGTGCCACCGCACAACACAATGAGCAGTTCTTC.

V is TRBV7-9 and J is TRBJ1-1; D uncertain. This CDR3 has 16 residues. From germline, CDR1 is SEHNR and CDR2 FQNEAQ (reference sequence). V lost 4 bases and J lost 0, with 15 bases in between. The CDR3, as DNA: TGTGCCAGCAGCTCTGACATCCTAAGGGTGAACACTGAAGCTTTCTTT. It specifies CASSSDILRVNTEAFF.

This clonotype was recorded once. The chain links TRBV4-1 to TRBJ1-2; possible D gene TRBD1, 5 bases. Deletions cut 4 bases from V and 2 bases from J, with 17 bases between. This CDR3 has 16 residues. Germline V CDR1 and CDR2: MGHRA, YSYEKL. CDR3 sequence reads: CASSPPEGRRNYGYTF. The CDR3 DNA reads as TGCGCCAGCAGCCCGCCAGAGGGGCGAAGGAACTATGGCTACACCTTC.

The gene calls are TRBV6-4 and TRBJ2-2; 10 bases are a match to TRBD1. Unmatched junction bases numbered 5, after V lost 5 bases and J lost 5 bases. Per germline, CDR1 MRHNA and CDR2 SNTAGT. There are 15 residues in the CDR3. The CDR3 DNA sequence: TGTGCCAGCAGTAGAGACAGGGGGCGAACCGGGGAGCTGTTTTTT. Amino acid sequence: CASSRDRGRTGELFF.

The chain uses TRBV29-1 and TRBJ2-5, with 8 bases that match TRBD1. The CDR3 totals 12 residues. With 7 bases clipped from V and 2 bases from J, the junction kept 3 bases outside the gene matches. Per germline, CDR1 SQVTM and CDR2 ANQGSEA. CDR3: CSAGTGQETQYF. Here the CDR3 DNA reads TGCAGCGCCGGGACAGGTCAAGAGACCCAGTACTTC.

J is TRBJ2-1 and V is TRBV5-1; tentatively, D is TRBD1 (6 bases). V was clipped by 4 bases and J by 12 bases, with 11 bases between them. Germline V CDR1 and CDR2: SGHRS, YFSETQ. The CDR3 has 11 residues. The CDR3: CASSTDRLQFF. CDR3 DNA sequence: TGCGCCAGCAGCACCGACAGGTTGCAGTTCTTC.

The chain uses TRBV20-1 and TRBJ1-1; the D gene is possibly TRBD1 (5 bases). The V end lost 1 base, the J end lost 4 bases, and 7 bases lay between the germline ends. Germline assignment: CDR1 DFQATT and CDR2 SNEGSKA (reference sequence). The CDR3 is 12 amino acids. The CDR3 reads CSARGGGTEAFF. CDR3 DNA sequence: TGCAGTGCTAGAGGGGGGGGCACTGAAGCTTTCTTT.

This clonotype was found once. J is TRBJ1-2 and V is TRBV12-3 or TRBV12-4; D might be TRBD1 (6 bases). This CDR3 is 12 amino acids long. Trimming stripped 6 bases from V and 8 bases from J, with 13 bases between. The DNA of the CDR3 is TGTGCCAGCAGCCTACTAACAGGGGGCTACACCTTC. It codes for CASSLLTGGYTF.

The rearrangement joins TRBV28 to TRBJ2-7, with 8 bases fitting TRBD2. This CDR3 has 15 amino acids. Looked up from germline, CDR1 is MDHEN and CDR2 is SYDVKM. V dropped 6 bases and J dropped 0; count of bases not matched to a gene: 7. The DNA of the CDR3 is TGTGCCAGCAGCCCCCCCGGGACTAGCTCCTACGAGCAGTACTTC. It yields the protein CASSPPGTSSYEQYF. The entire variable domain, with the rest obtained from reference TRBV28 and TRBJ2-7, is as follows: DVKVTQSSRYLVKRTGEKVFLECVQDMDHENMFWYRQDPGLGLRLIYFSYDVKMKEKGDIPEGYSVSREKKERFSLILESASTNQTSMYLCASSPPGTSSYEQYFGPGTRLTVT.

The rearrangement joins TRBV24-1 to TRBJ2-2, with no clear D. CDR1 KGHDR and CDR2 SFDVKD come from the germline V gene. There are 14 residues in the CDR3. V was clipped by 6 bases and J by 3 bases, with 10 bases between them. CDR3 DNA sequence: TGTGCCACCAGTCCTAGGGTACACACCGGGGAGCTGTTTTTT. Protein sequence: CATSPRVHTGELFF.

This chain joins TRBV9 and TRBJ2-1; D might be TRBD1 or TRBD2, each matching 6 bases. This CDR3 contains 17 residues. V was shortened by 4 bases and J by 5 bases, with 22 bases between the two germline ends. Germline CDR1 reads SGDLS; CDR2 reads YYNGEE. CDR3 sequence reads: CASSTQQGLPDNNEQFF. CDR3 coding DNA: TGTGCCAGCAGCACTCAACAGGGACTCCCGGATAACAATGAGCAGTTCTTC.

The rearrangement joins TRBV28 to TRBJ2-5; no clear D gene. Looked up from germline, CDR1 is MDHEN and CDR2 is SYDVKM. V was trimmed by 2 bases and J by 5 bases, leaving 9 bases between them. This CDR3 is built from 13 residues. In DNA form, the CDR3 reads TGTGCCAGCAGTTTACCGAAGTGGGAGACCCAGTACTTC. Its translation is CASSLPKWETQYF.

This chain uses TRBV20-1 with TRBJ1-3; D is unclear. The CDR3 runs to 14 residues. The germline gives CDR1 DFQATT, CDR2 SNEGSKA (reference sequence). The V end was cut by 3 bases, the J end by 0 bases, with 9 bases between. In DNA, the CDR3 is TGCAGTGCTAGGAGTCCCGTCTCTGGAAACACCATATATTTT. It is translated as CSARSPVSGNTIYF.

This clonotype was detected only once. The CDR3 sequence is CASSLLAKPYEQYF. Written as DNA, the CDR3 is TGTGCCAGCAGTCTCCTAGCGAAGCCCTACGAGCAGTACTTC. This sequence joins TRBV27 and TRBJ2-7, with D possibly matching TRBD2 (6 bases). CDR3 length: 14 amino acids. Germline CDR1 and CDR2: MNHEY and SMNVEV (reference sequence). Deletions cut 5 bases from V and 2 bases from J, with 13 bases between.

The V and J genes are TRBV2 and TRBJ2-1; 9 nucleotides match TRBD2. V lost 7 bases, J lost 1 base, and 5 bases stayed unmatched. Germline assignment: CDR1 SNHLY and CDR2 FYNNEI. The CDR3 contains 15 residues. Here the CDR3 reads CASTSGKGSYNEQFF. CDR3 in DNA: TGTGCCAGCACTAGCGGGAAAGGGTCCTACAATGAGCAGTTCTTC.

The rearrangement links TRBV12-3 or TRBV12-4 to TRBJ1-1, with D perhaps TRBD1 (6 bases). The CDR3 is made up of 12 amino acids. The V end was cut by 4 bases, the J end by 7 bases, with 10 bases between. The CDR3 nucleotides read TGTGCCAGCAGTTCAAGGACAGTTGAAGCTTTCTTT. It codes for CASSSRTVEAFF.